What follows is one T cell receptor (beta chain) and its context. This receptor's antigen is unknown. Base qualities are not at hand, and no much larger clone is one base apart. Collaborating institutions collected whole blood in K2EDTA tubes following their own protocols. For TCRbeta analysis, collaborators shipped samples in one of three forms: frozen whole blood, isolated PBMCs, or DNA extracted from either of those sample types. The immunoSEQ Assay, a bias-controlled multiplex PCR, was used to amplify TCRbeta CDR3 regions from genomic DNA. Regarding the original processing steps: The number of nucleated cells in each sample was estimated from the amplification of reference gene primers within the assay. To quantify the absolute abundance of each unique TCRbeta CDR3 rearrangement, sequence reads were collapsed and filtered. Productive Simpson clonality was computed per sample as the square root of Simpson's diversity index over productive rearrangements. TCRdb stores this immuneACCESS table with in-frame sequences only. Part of the clones is absent; in the studies checked, under half of the shortfall reflects unresolved V genes, and no reason is known for the rest. The V and J calls and clone size were taken over from that table, and D and trimming were inferred from the DNA. Recorded for this sample are about 100,000 clones; 90% to 95% of them occurred a single time. Jointly, the top ten make up approximately 2% of the sample.

The data originate from a study of blood T cell repertoires in COVID-19 (TCRdb year 2020). Concerning the study at large: The collaborator samples originated in the United States, Italy and Spain and spanned the acute and convalescent phases of COVID-19. The prospective study material was composed of cDNA or gDNA derived from T cells, B-cell-depleted T cells, or PBMCs. Subjects who had been exposed to COVID-19, were actively infected with it, or had recovered from it provided the deeply sampled blood TCRbeta repertoires that made up the dataset. The repertoires were released in a freely available public database meant as a resource for research on the immune response to SARS-CoV-2. Samples were obtained from the ongoing ImmuneRACE study (first 160 participants) and from about 1,300 subjects provided by 6 global collaborators. Sample metadata almost always included a de-identified subject ID, COVID-19 status, age in years and sex. Where available, HLA class I and class II types were taken from metadata supplied by the sample provider and were not determined by assay-based typing.

General study outcomes and caveats: The amount of clinical and demographic metadata varied by source and participant and was provided uncurated.

The CDR3 goes from the cysteine to the phenylalanine over 11 residues. Just CDR3 DNA is preserved here, 33 bases in frame from base 1. The germline V gene (reference sequence) sets CDR1 to DFQATT and CDR2 to SNEGSKA. Sequencing was performed on peripheral blood. The TCR sequence derives from a middle-aged man with active COVID-19. The sequence is built from TRBV20-1 and TRBJ1-2; 5 matching bases give a weak D call of TRBD1. The DNA is as follows: TGCGCCCTGGACAACTACTATGGCTACACCTTC. This is translated as CALDNYYGYTF.